Listed here are 2 T cell receptor beta chains from one sample, sequenced in a study of radiotherapy plus CTLA-4 blockade in lung cancer. Generated by immunoSEQ multiplex PCR, the TCRdb table keeps only in-frame clones and is missing some. The sample has around 45,000 clones, approximately 76% seen once. The material sequenced was peripheral blood, taken from a patient treated with radiotherapy plus ipilimumab. The receptors originated from a human donor with non-small cell lung cancer who had stable disease on radiotherapy plus ipilimumab.

The chain uses TRBV7-9 and TRBJ2-1; either TRBD1 or TRBD2 may supply D (5 bases each). Germline-derived CDR1 and CDR2 are SEHNR and FQNEAQ (reference sequence). V lost 3 bases and J lost 7, with 13 bases in between. The CDR3 loop spans 14 amino acids. CDR3 bases: TGTGCCAGCAGCTTTAGCGAGGGGCGAAATGAGCAGTTCTTC. Amino acids: CASSFSEGRNEQFF.

The chain is built from TRBV6-5 and TRBJ1-1; possible D gene TRBD1, 6 bases. The length of the CDR3 is 11 residues. V lost 11 bases, J lost 3 bases, and 10 bases lay in between. Germline values: CDR1 MNHEY, CDR2 SVGAGI. CDR3 sequence: CAVQGYTEAFF. The CDR3 DNA follows: TGTGCCGTACAGGGCTACACTGAAGCTTTCTTT.